This T cell receptor beta chain emerged from a study of cytomegalovirus exposure and HLA in healthy donors. This CDR3 has 16 residues. Germline trimming cut 3 bases from V and 0 bases from J; bases unmatched to any gene: 5. The germline V gene has CDR1 MNHEY and CDR2 SMNVEV (reference sequence). The PCR was carried out with 60 Vbeta primers and 13 Jbeta primers. Sequenced by immunoSEQ multiplex PCR; TCRdb stores in-frame clones only, minus some. The table has about 180,000 clones, approximately 81% seen once. This clone was counted only a few times. Sequences were obtained from PBMCs. The TCR originated in a boy between 2 and 10 years old in good health and CMV-seronegative. The gene calls are TRBV27 and TRBJ2-7, with 10 bases fitting TRBD1. CDR3 sequence: CASSLAGQGFSYEQYF. For the CDR3, the DNA is TGTGCCAGCAGTTTGGCGGGACAGGGGTTCTCCTACGAGCAGTACTTC.